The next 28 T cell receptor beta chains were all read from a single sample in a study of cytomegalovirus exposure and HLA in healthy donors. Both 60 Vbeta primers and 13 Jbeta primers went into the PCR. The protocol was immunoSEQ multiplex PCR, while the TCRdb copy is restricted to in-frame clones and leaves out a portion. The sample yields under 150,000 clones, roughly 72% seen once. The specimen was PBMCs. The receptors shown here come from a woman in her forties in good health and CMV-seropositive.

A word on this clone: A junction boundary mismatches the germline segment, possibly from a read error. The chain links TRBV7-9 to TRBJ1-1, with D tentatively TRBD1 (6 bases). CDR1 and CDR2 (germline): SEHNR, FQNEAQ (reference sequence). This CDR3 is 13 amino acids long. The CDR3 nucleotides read TGTTCCAGCAGCTTAGGGCAGGGGCTTCGGGCTTTCTTT. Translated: CSSSLGQGLRAFF.

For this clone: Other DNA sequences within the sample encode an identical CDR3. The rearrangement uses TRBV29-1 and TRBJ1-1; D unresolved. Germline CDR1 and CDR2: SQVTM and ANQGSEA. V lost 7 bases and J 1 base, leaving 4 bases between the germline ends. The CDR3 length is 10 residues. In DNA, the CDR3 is TGCAGCGGGCAGAACACTGAAGCTTTCTTT. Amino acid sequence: CSGQNTEAFF.

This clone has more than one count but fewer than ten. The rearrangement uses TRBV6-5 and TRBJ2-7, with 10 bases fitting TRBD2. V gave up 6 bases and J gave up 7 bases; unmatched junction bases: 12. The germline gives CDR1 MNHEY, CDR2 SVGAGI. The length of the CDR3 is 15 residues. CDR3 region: CASSVQPSGRGEQYF. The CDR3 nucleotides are TGTGCCAGCAGCGTCCAACCTAGCGGGAGAGGTGAGCAGTACTTC.

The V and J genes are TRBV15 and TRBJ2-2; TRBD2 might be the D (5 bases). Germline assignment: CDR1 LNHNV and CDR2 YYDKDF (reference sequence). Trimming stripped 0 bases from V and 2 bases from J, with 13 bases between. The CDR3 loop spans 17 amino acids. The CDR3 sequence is CATSRDLGLSNTGELFF. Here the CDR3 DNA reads TGTGCCACCAGCAGAGATCTTGGACTCTCTAACACCGGGGAGCTGTTTTTT.

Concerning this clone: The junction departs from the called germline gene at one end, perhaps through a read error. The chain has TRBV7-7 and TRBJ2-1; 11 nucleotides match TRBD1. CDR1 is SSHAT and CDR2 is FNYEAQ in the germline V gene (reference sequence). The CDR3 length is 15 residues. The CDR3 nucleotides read TGTGCTAGCAGCTACGGGACAGGGGGTTTATGGGAGCAGTTCTTC. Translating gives CASSYGTGGLWEQFF.

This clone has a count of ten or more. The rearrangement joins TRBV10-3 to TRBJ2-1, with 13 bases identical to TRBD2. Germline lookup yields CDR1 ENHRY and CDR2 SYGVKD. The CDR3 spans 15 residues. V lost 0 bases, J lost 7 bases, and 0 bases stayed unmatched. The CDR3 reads CAISESGLAGNEQFF. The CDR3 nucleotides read TGTGCCATCAGTGAGTCGGGACTAGCGGGGAATGAGCAGTTCTTC.

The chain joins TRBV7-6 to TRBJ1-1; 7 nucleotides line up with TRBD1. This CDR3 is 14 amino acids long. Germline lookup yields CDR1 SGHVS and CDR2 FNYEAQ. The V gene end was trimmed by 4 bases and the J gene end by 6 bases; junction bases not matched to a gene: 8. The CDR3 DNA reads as TGTGCCAGCAGCTACCAGGGGGGAGGCGCTGAAGCTTTCTTT. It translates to CASSYQGGGAEAFF.

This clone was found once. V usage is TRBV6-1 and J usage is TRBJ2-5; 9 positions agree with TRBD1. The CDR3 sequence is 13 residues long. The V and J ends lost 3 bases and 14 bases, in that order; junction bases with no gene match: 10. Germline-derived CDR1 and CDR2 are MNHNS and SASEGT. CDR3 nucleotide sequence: TGTGCCAGCAGTGATGTCACAGGGGGCTCATTATACTTC. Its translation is CASSDVTGGSLYF.

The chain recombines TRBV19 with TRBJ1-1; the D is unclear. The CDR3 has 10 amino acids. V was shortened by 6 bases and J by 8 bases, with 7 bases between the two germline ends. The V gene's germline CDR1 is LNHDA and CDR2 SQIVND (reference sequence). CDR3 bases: TGTGCCAGTAGGCAGAACGAAGCTTTCTTT. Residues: CASRQNEAFF.

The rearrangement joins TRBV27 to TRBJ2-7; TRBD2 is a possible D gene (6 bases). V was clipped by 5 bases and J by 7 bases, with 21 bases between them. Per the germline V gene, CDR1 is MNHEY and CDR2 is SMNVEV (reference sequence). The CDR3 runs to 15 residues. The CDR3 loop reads CASSTRSGTPGEQYF. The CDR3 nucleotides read TGTGCCAGCAGTACCCGATCCGGGACTCCAGGAGAGCAGTACTTC.

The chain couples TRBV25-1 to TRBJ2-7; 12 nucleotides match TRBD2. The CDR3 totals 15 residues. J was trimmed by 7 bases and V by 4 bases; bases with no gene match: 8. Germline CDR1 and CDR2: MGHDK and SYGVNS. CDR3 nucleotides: TGTGCCAGCAGTGCCCTAGCGGGAGGGCCGGGTGAGCAGTACTTC. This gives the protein CASSALAGGPGEQYF.

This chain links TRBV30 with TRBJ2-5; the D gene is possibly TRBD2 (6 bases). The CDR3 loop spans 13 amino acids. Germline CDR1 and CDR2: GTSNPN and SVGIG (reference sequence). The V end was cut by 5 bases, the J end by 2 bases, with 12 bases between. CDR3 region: CAWGGSFQETQYF. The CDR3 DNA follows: TGTGCCTGGGGGGGGAGTTTTCAAGAGACCCAGTACTTC.

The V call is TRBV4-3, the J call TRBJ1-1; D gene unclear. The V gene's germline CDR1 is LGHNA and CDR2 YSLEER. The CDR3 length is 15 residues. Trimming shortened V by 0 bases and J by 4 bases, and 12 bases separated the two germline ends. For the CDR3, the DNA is TGCGCCAGCAGCCAAGACTGGCAGGCAGGCACTGAAGCTTTCTTT. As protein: CASSQDWQAGTEAFF.

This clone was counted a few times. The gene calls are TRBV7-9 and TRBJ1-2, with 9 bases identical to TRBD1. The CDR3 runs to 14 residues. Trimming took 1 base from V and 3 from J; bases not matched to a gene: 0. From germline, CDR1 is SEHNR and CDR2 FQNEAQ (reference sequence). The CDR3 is CASSLGTGDYGYTF. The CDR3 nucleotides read TGTGCCAGCAGCTTAGGGACAGGGGACTATGGCTACACCTTC.

The CDR3 DNA follows: TGTGCCAGCAGCCCACCGGGACAGTATAATTCACCCCTCCACTTT. Its protein is CASSPPGQYNSPLHF. This chain uses TRBV14 with TRBJ1-6, with 7 bases identical to TRBD1. The V segment lost 4 bases and the J segment 4 bases; nucleotides outside the gene matches: 4. This CDR3 is 15 amino acids long. Germline CDR1 SGHDN, CDR2 FVKESK.

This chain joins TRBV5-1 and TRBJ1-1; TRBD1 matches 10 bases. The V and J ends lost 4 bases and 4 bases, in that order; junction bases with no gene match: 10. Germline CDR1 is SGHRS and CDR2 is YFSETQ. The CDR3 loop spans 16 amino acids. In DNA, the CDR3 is TGCGCCAGCAGCCCTTGGGACAGGGGAGACAGCACTGAAGCTTTCTTT. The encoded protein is CASSPWDRGDSTEAFF.

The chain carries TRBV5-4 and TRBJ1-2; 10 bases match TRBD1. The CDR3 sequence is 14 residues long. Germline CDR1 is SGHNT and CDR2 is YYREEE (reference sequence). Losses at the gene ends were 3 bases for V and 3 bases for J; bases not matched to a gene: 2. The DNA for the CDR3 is TGTGCCAGCAGCTCGGACAGGGGGGACTATGGCTACACCTTC. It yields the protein CASSSDRGDYGYTF.

CDR3 nucleotide sequence: TGTGCCAGCAGTACCCTAGGCAGCGGCAATCAGCCCCAGCATTTT. Amino acids: CASSTLGSGNQPQHF. V gene TRBV28 combines with J gene TRBJ1-5, with D unresolved. V lost 5 bases and J 2 bases, leaving 13 bases between the germline ends. CDR3 length: 15 residues. Germline V gives CDR1 MDHEN, CDR2 SYDVKM.

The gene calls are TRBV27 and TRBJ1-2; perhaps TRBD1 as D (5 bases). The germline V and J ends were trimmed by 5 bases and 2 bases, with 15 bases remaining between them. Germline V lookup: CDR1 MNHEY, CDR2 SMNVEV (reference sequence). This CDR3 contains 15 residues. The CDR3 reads CASSPHGGANYGYTF. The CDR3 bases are TGTGCCAGCAGTCCCCATGGAGGGGCCAACTATGGCTACACCTTC.

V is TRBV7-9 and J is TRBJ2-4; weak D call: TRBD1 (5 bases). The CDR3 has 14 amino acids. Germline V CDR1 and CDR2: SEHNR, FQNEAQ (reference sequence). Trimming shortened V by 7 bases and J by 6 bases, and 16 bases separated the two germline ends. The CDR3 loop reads CASKIEGVGNIQYF. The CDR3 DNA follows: TGTGCCAGCAAAATCGAAGGGGTCGGAAACATTCAGTACTTC.

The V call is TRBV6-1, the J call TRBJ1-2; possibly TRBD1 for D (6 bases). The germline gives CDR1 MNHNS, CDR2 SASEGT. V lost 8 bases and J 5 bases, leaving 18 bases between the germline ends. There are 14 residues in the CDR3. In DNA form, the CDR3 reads TGTGCCAGCTCTAGCAAGGGGGGACTATATGGCTACACCTTC. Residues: CASSSKGGLYGYTF.

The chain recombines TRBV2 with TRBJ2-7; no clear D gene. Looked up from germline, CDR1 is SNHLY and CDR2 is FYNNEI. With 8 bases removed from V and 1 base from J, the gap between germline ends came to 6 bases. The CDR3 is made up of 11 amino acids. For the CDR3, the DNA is TGTGCCAGCCATAGATCCTACGAGCAGTACTTC. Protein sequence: CASHRSYEQYF.

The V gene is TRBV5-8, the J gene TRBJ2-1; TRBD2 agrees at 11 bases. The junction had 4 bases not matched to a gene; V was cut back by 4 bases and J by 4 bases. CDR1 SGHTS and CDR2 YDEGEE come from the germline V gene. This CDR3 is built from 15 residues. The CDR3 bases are TGTGCCAGCAGCATGGGACTAGCGGAGTACAATGAGCAGTTCTTC. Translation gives CASSMGLAEYNEQFF.

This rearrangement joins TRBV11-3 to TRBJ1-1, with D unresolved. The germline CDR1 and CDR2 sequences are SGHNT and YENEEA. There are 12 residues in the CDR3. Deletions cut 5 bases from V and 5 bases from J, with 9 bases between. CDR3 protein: CASSPHITEAFF. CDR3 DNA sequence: TGTGCCAGCAGCCCACACATAACTGAAGCTTTCTTT.

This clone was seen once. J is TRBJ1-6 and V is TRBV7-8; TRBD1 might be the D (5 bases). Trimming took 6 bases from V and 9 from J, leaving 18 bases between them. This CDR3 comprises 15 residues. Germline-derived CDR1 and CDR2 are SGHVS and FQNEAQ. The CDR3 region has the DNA TGTGCCAGCAGTTGGGGGACCCAGGGAGGTTCACCCCTCCACTTT. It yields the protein CASSWGTQGGSPLHF.

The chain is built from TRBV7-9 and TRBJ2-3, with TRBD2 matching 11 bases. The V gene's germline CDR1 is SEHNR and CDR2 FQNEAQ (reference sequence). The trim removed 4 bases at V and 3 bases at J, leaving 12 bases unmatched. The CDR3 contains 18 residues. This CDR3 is CASSSRLILAGETDTQYF. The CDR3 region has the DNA TGTGCCAGCAGCTCCCGACTGATACTAGCGGGAGAAACAGATACGCAGTATTTT.

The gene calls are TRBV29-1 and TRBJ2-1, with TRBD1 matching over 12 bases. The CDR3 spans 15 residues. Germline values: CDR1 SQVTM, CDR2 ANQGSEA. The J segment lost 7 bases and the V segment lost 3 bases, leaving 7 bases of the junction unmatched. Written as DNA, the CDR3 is TGCAGCGTTGATAAGGGACAGGGGGCGGGAAATGAGCAGTTCTTC. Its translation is CSVDKGQGAGNEQFF.

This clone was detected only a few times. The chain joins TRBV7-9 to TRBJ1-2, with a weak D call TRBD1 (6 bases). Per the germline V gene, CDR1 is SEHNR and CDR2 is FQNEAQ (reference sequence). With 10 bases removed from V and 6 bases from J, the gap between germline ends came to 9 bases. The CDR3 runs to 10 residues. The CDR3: CATTGNGYTF. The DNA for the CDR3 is TGTGCCACCACAGGGAATGGCTACACCTTC.